This T cell receptor beta chain was recorded in a study of a mutant IDH1 vaccine in newly diagnosed glioma. Looking at the study overall: The first vaccination came 4-6 weeks after radiotherapy alone, or with temozolomide cycles. A roughly 62% male, 37.5% female split and a mean age of approximately 40 years characterized treated patients.

CDR3 size: 14 residues. V lost 6 bases and J 5 bases, leaving 16 bases between the germline ends. The germline gives CDR1 MDHEN, CDR2 SYDVKM. Assay used: immunoSEQ multiplex PCR; TCRdb lists only in-frame clones, some missing. The top ten clones hold about a fifth of a sample with some 30,000 clones, roughly 90% of them seen once. Described time point: week 5, during vaccination. All doses held 300 ug of mutant IDH1 20-mer peptide, with topical imiquimod. Points on this clone: Its antigen is unknown.

This specimen consisted of PBMCs, obtained from a glioma patient whose treatment included an IDH1 peptide vaccine. The rearrangement uses TRBV28 and TRBJ1-1; D is perhaps TRBD1 (5 bases). The TCR originated in a man aged 18-30 years with glioma. The CDR3 reads CASRSRGGWTEAFF. CDR3 nucleotide sequence: TGTGCCAGCAGATCCCGGGGGGGGTGGACTGAAGCTTTCTTT. Using reference TRBV28 and TRBJ1-1 for the parts outside the CDR3, the full variable domain is DVKVTQSSRYLVKRTGEKVFLECVQDMDHENMFWYRQDPGLGLRLIYFSYDVKMKEKGDIPEGYSVSREKKERFSLILESASTNQTSMYLCASRSRGGWTEAFFGQGTRLTVV.